The 14 T cell receptor beta chains given below trace back to one sample, sequenced in a study of T cell responses to AZD1222 COVID-19 vaccine. Generated by immunoSEQ multiplex PCR, the TCRdb table keeps only in-frame clones and is missing some. Of about 120,000 clones listed, over 75% are singletons. The sample was peripheral blood, taken on day 0 of MenACWY control vaccination. The source is an adult in good health.

This sequence joins TRBV19 and TRBJ2-7, with TRBD1 matching 10 bases. Germline assignment: CDR1 LNHDA and CDR2 SQIVND (reference sequence). The V and J ends lost 7 bases and 5 bases, in that order; junction bases with no gene match: 11. The CDR3 length is 15 residues. The CDR3 loop is CASIGTGDFPHEQYF. CDR3 DNA: TGTGCCAGTATAGGGACAGGGGATTTTCCCCACGAGCAGTACTTC. The whole variable domain, remainder taken from reference TRBV19 and TRBJ2-7, is DGGITQSPKYLFRKEGQNVTLSCEQNLNHDAMYWYRQDPGQGLRLIYYSQIVNDFQKGDIAEGYSVSREKKESFPLTVTSAQKNPTAFYLCASIGTGDFPHEQYFGPGTRLTVT.

This chain links TRBV5-5 with TRBJ1-5, with D perhaps matching TRBD1 (6 bases). V was pared by 4 bases and J by 3 bases, with 14 bases between. CDR1 is SGHKS, CDR2 YYEKEE, per germline (reference sequence). The CDR3 contains 15 residues. Written as DNA, the CDR3 is TGTGCCAGCAGCCGATTACAGGGATACAATCAGCCCCAGCATTTT. Its translation: CASSRLQGYNQPQHF.

This clone has more than one count but fewer than ten. The chain has TRBV28 and TRBJ1-5; no reliable D call. The germline V gene has CDR1 MDHEN and CDR2 SYDVKM. The CDR3 sequence is 15 residues long. Trimming took off 7 bases at V and 6 bases at J, with 19 bases between the two ends. The CDR3 spells CASIPRVTPGQPQHF. CDR3 nucleotides: TGTGCCAGCATCCCTAGGGTCACACCGGGTCAGCCCCAGCATTTT.

The chain is built from TRBV6-4 and TRBJ1-6; 9 bases are a match to TRBD1. Germline assignment: CDR1 MRHNA and CDR2 SNTAGT. The ends lost 6 bases at V and 7 bases at J; junction bases unmatched: 4. The CDR3 runs 14 residues. CDR3 sequence: CASRGTGPNSPLHF. The CDR3, as DNA: TGTGCCAGCAGAGGGACAGGGCCAAATTCACCCCTCCACTTT.

V usage is TRBV19 and J usage is TRBJ1-6; 10 nucleotides line up with TRBD1. The ends lost 7 bases at V and 5 bases at J; junction bases unmatched: 8. This CDR3 spans 16 amino acids. Germline values: CDR1 LNHDA, CDR2 SQIVND (reference sequence). The CDR3: CASNDGTGADNSPLHF. CDR3 bases: TGTGCCAGTAACGATGGGACAGGGGCCGATAATTCACCCCTCCACTTT. The whole variable domain, filled in from reference TRBV19 and TRBJ1-6, reads DGGITQSPKYLFRKEGQNVTLSCEQNLNHDAMYWYRQDPGQGLRLIYYSQIVNDFQKGDIAEGYSVSREKKESFPLTVTSAQKNPTAFYLCASNDGTGADNSPLHFGNGTRLTVT.

This chain joins TRBV9 and TRBJ1-2; no firm D call. CDR1 and CDR2 (germline): SGDLS, YYNGEE. The CDR3 spans 13 residues. The ends were cut back, 0 bases at V and 8 bases at J, with 11 bases in the middle. The CDR3 region is CASSVVAGEGYTF. The CDR3 coding sequence is TGTGCCAGCAGCGTAGTAGCCGGGGAGGGCTACACCTTC.

V and J are TRBV5-6 and TRBJ2-3, with 12 nucleotides matching TRBD2. Germline CDR1 SGHDT, CDR2 YYEEEE. With V trimmed by 2 bases and J by 3 bases, 7 bases remained unmatched. The CDR3 runs 17 residues. CDR3 sequence (DNA): TGTGCCAGCAGCTTTGCTAGCGGGAGGGGTTGGACAGATACGCAGTATTTT. It encodes CASSFASGRGWTDTQYF. The full variable domain, with the rest looked up from reference TRBV5-6 and TRBJ2-3, is DAGVTQSPTHLIKTRGQQVTLRCSPKSGHDTVSWYQQALGQGPQFIFQYYEEEERQRGNFPDRFSGHQFPNYSSELNVNALLLGDSALYLCASSFASGRGWTDTQYFGPGTRLTVL.

This clone was found many times. The chain carries TRBV9 and TRBJ2-3; TRBD2 is a possible D gene (6 bases). V lost 4 bases and J 0 bases, leaving 15 bases between the germline ends. This CDR3 comprises 16 residues. Germline assignment: CDR1 SGDLS and CDR2 YYNGEE. CDR3 sequence: CASSPRLEASTDTQYF. Here the CDR3 DNA reads TGTGCCAGCAGCCCTCGACTAGAGGCCAGCACAGATACGCAGTATTTT.

This clone appeared once. V usage is TRBV28 and J usage is TRBJ2-5; TRBD1 is a possible D gene (6 bases). The CDR3 runs 13 residues. Trimming pared 10 bases from V and 1 base from J, leaving 13 bases between. In germline, CDR1 is MDHEN, CDR2 SYDVKM. The DNA for the CDR3 is TGTGCCAACTCAGGGGTACGCCAAGAGACCCAGTACTTC. Translated, it gives CANSGVRQETQYF.

V and J are TRBV28 and TRBJ2-7; maybe TRBD1 (6 bases). The V gene lost 5 bases and the J gene lost 0 bases, with 17 bases spanning the gap. Germline V lookup: CDR1 MDHEN, CDR2 SYDVKM. The CDR3 length is 16 residues. CDR3 DNA sequence: TGTGCCAGCAGTCCCCCCGGGCAGGGGAGCTCCTACGAGCAGTACTTC. This gives the protein CASSPPGQGSSYEQYF.

CDR3 sequence reads: CASSEEQGVGEKLFF. CDR3 DNA sequence: TGTGCCAGCAGTGAAGAGCAGGGGGTAGGGGAAAAACTGTTTTTT. The chain is built from TRBV25-1 and TRBJ1-4, with TRBD1 identical over 7 bases. This CDR3 region has 15 residues. Germline assignment: CDR1 MGHDK and CDR2 SYGVNS. After removal of 2 bases from V and 8 bases from J, the junction contained 8 bases not matched to a gene.

The J gene is TRBJ1-1, the V gene TRBV18; 7 bases are a match to TRBD1. The germline CDR1 and CDR2 sequences are KGHSH and LQKENI. V dropped 6 bases and J dropped 0; count of bases not matched to a gene: 7. This CDR3 has 15 residues. The CDR3 loop reads CASSRTGVLNTEAFF. CDR3 bases: TGTGCCAGCTCTCGCACAGGGGTGCTGAACACTGAAGCTTTCTTT.

This sequence joins TRBV7-8 and TRBJ2-1; 11 nucleotides line up with TRBD2. The V segment lost 5 bases and the J segment 5 bases; nucleotides outside the gene matches: 8. CDR1 is SGHVS, CDR2 FQNEAQ, per germline. The CDR3 runs to 16 residues. DNA for the CDR3: TGTGCCAGCAGCCAAATACTTAGCGGGAGGGACAATGAGCAGTTCTTC. It encodes CASSQILSGRDNEQFF.

The chain carries TRBV6-5 and TRBJ2-1; D perhaps matches TRBD2 (6 bases). Looked up from germline, CDR1 is MNHEY and CDR2 is SVGAGI. The CDR3 has 16 amino acids. The V end was cut by 4 bases, the J end by 1 base, with 14 bases between. CDR3 coding DNA: TGTGCCAGCAGTTCCCGGGACTCCCCTTCCTACAATGAGCAGTTCTTC. Protein sequence: CASSSRDSPSYNEQFF.